The 12 T cell receptor beta chains presented below share a single source sample, sequenced in a study of read filtering for tumor transcriptome and immune sequencing. This library used around 400 ng RNA and molecular barcoded adaptors spanning alpha/delta and beta/gamma chains. One entry per CDR3 protein, called by TCRdb with MiXCR from the reads. Of over 50,000 distinct CDR3 sequences in the sample, about 19% were seen once. The sequencing input was a population of CD138-negative cells sorted from bone marrow. The receptors were sampled from a donor aged 40 or over with multiple myeloma.

On this clonotype itself: This likely reflects a read error, since a far larger clone is one base away. V is TRBV7-3 and J is TRBJ2-1; D gene ambiguous. The CDR3 extends over 12 amino acids. Germline loops: CDR1 SGHTA, CDR2 FQGTGA. DNA for the CDR3: TGTGCCAGCAGCTCCGGGTACAATGATCAGTTCTTC. Amino acids: CASSSGYNDQFF.

The chain has TRBV10-3 and TRBJ2-1; D not certain. This CDR3 has 15 residues. Germline-derived CDR1 and CDR2 are ENHRY and SYGVKD. Trimming cost V 9 bases and J 4 bases, with 19 bases left between them. The chain's CDR3 is CAICTPRTHYNEQFF. As DNA, the CDR3 is TGTGCCATATGTACTCCGCGGACCCATTACAATGAGCAGTTCTTC.

This clonotype was found many times. V usage is TRBV7-2 and J usage is TRBJ2-5, with 8 bases fitting TRBD1. Unmatched junction bases numbered 9, after V lost 1 base and J lost 2 bases. The CDR3 is made up of 17 amino acids. The germline CDR1 and CDR2 sequences are SGHTA and FQGNSA. For the CDR3, the DNA is TGTGCCAGCAGCTTAGAAGGGGCAGGGGGCTTACAAGAGACCCAGTACTTC. Encoded protein: CASSLEGAGGLQETQYF.

This clonotype showed up many times. The chain carries TRBV20-1 and TRBJ2-5; D is possibly TRBD2 (5 bases). There are 12 residues in the CDR3. V lost 6 bases to trimming and J lost 2 bases, with 10 bases between them. The germline V gene encodes CDR1 DFQATT and CDR2 SNEGSKA (reference sequence). CDR3 nucleotides: TGCAGTGCAGCGACTACACAAGAGACCCAGTACTTC. Its translation: CSAATTQETQYF.

This clonotype has a count of ten or more. Given a much more abundant clone one base away, this may be a read error. The chain recombines TRBV5-1 with TRBJ1-1; the D is unclear. The V and J ends lost 3 bases and 3 bases respectively, with 6 bases between them. CDR3 size: 12 residues. Germline lookup yields CDR1 SGHRS and CDR2 YFSETQ. As DNA, the CDR3 is TGCGCCAGCAGCTCTGGGGACACTGAAGCTTTCTTT. Translated, it gives CASSSGDTEAFF.

This clonotype was observed at least ten times. In DNA form, the CDR3 reads TGTGCCAGCCAGGGGGGACGGACAACTGAAGCTTTCTTT. It encodes CASQGGRTTEAFF. V usage is TRBV7-6 and J usage is TRBJ1-1; TRBD1 matches at 7 bases. Germline-derived CDR1 and CDR2 are SGHVS and FNYEAQ. The CDR3 covers 13 residues. The V and J ends lost 8 bases and 5 bases, in that order; junction bases with no gene match: 8.

This clonotype was counted ten times or more. This chain links TRBV7-3 with TRBJ2-1; 10 bases agree with TRBD2. CDR3 length: 18 amino acids. Unmatched junction bases numbered 6, after V lost 1 base and J lost 0 bases. Germline V lookup: CDR1 SGHTA, CDR2 FQGTGA. CDR3 residues: CASSLSPAGGPSYNEQFF. The CDR3 DNA reads as TGTGCCAGCAGCTTAAGCCCAGCGGGAGGGCCCTCCTACAATGAGCAGTTCTTC.

In the case of this clonotype: Being one base from a much bigger clone, this may be a read error. The chain has TRBV20-1 and TRBJ2-5; 9 nucleotides line up with TRBD2. Germline loops: CDR1 DFQATT, CDR2 SNEGSKA (reference sequence). The CDR3 extends over 14 amino acids. The CDR3 bases are TGCAGTGCTCTGAGCGGGGGGACGGAAGAGACCCAGCACTTC. Protein product: CSALSGGTEETQHF.

To note about this clonotype: It may be a read error: a sequence one base away is much more abundant. The J gene is TRBJ1-1, the V gene TRBV5-6, with D possibly matching TRBD1 (5 bases). CDR1 and CDR2 (germline): SGHDT, YYEEEE. The CDR3 length is 16 residues. Between the trimmed V and J ends, which lost 3 bases and 8 bases, there was a span of 23 bases. In DNA form, the CDR3 reads TGTGCCAGCAGCTCCCTGGGGGGTACATGGATTCAAGAAGCTTTCTTT. It is translated as CASSSLGGTWIQEAFF. The variable domain in full, with the rest retrieved from reference TRBV5-6 and TRBJ1-1, is DAGVTQSPTHLIKTRGQQVTLRCSPKSGHDTVSWYQQALGQGPQFIFQYYEEEERQRGNFPDRFSGHQFPNYSSELNVNALLLGDSALYLCASSSLGGTWIQEAFFGQGTRLTVV.

This clonotype has at least ten counts. The chain couples TRBV4-2 to TRBJ1-5; D gene unclear. The germline V and J ends were trimmed by 1 base and 5 bases, with 6 bases remaining between them. From germline, CDR1 is LGHNA and CDR2 YNFKEQ. The CDR3 has 13 residues. The CDR3 region has the DNA TGTGCCAGCAGCCAAGGAAGAGATCAGCCCCAGCATTTT. Translating gives CASSQGRDQPQHF.

This clonotype was recorded at least ten times. The chain has TRBV2 and TRBJ2-5; D uncertain. CDR3 length: 15 amino acids. Per germline, CDR1 SNHLY and CDR2 FYNNEI. V gave up 5 bases and J gave up 0 bases, with 13 bases separating them. CDR3 in DNA: TGTGCCAGCAGTCCCCCTAGGCCGTACCAAGAGACCCAGTACTTC. Translation: CASSPPRPYQETQYF.

This clonotype was detected once. A read error may explain this, as a much larger clone is one base away. The V call is TRBV29-1, the J call TRBJ1-3; D unresolved. The ends were cut back, 2 bases at V and 4 bases at J, with 9 bases in the middle. The CDR3 covers 13 residues. The V gene's germline CDR1 is SQVTM and CDR2 ANQGSEA. As DNA, the CDR3 is TGCAGCGTTGAAACCAACCCCGGAAACACCATATATTTT. Residues: CSVETNPGNTIYF.